Presented here are 15 T cell receptor beta chains from one specimen sequenced in a study of blood T cell repertoires in COVID-19. TCRdb's copy holds only in-frame clones and misses some; the assay was immunoSEQ multiplex PCR. The table has nearly 80,000 clones, around 80% seen once. Sequenced input: peripheral blood. These receptors were obtained from a man in his 60s with active or convalescent COVID-19.

This clone turned up a few times. V gene TRBV5-8 combines with J gene TRBJ1-2; 9 bases match TRBD1. Trimming cost V 4 bases and J 3 bases; bases outside gene matches: 7. Germline lookup yields CDR1 SGHTS and CDR2 YDEGEE. There are 15 residues in the CDR3. In DNA, the CDR3 is TGTGCCAGCAGCATCGGACAGGGGAAAGACTATGGCTACACCTTC. Its protein product is CASSIGQGKDYGYTF. The full variable domain, in which reference TRBV5-8 and TRBJ1-2 provide the parts outside the CDR3, is EAGVTQSPTHLIKTRGQQATLRCSPISGHTSVYWYQQALGLGLQFLLWYDEGEERNRGNFPPRFSGRQFPNYSSELNVNALELEDSALYLCASSIGQGKDYGYTFGSGTRLTVV.

The CDR3 here is CASSRVATSGQETQYF. The CDR3 DNA follows: TGTGCCAGTAGTAGGGTAGCGACTAGCGGCCAAGAGACCCAGTACTTC. The chain couples TRBV19 to TRBJ2-5; 9 positions match TRBD2. V dropped 4 bases and J dropped 1; count of bases not matched to a gene: 7. CDR3 size: 16 residues. Germline values: CDR1 LNHDA, CDR2 SQIVND (reference sequence).

The chain couples TRBV4-2 to TRBJ2-1; TRBD2 agrees at 7 bases. J was trimmed by 5 bases and V by 1 base; bases with no gene match: 8. The CDR3 has 16 amino acids. From germline, CDR1 is LGHNA and CDR2 YNFKEQ. The CDR3 nucleotides are TGTGCCAGCAGCCAAGGAGTCGGGACTACGAACAATGAGCAGTTCTTC. Translated, it gives CASSQGVGTTNNEQFF.

V is TRBV4-1 and J is TRBJ1-1, with D possibly being TRBD1 (5 bases). This CDR3 has 15 residues. Trimming removed 0 bases from V and 2 bases from J, with 10 bases in between. Germline CDR1 is MGHRA and CDR2 is YSYEKL. CDR3 nucleotides: TGCGCCAGCAGCCAAGATCACGACAGCAACACTGAAGCTTTCTTT. The encoded protein is CASSQDHDSNTEAFF.

The rearrangement joins TRBV6-5 to TRBJ1-6; a weak D match, TRBD1 (6 bases). Between the trimmed V and J ends, which lost 0 bases and 9 bases, there was a span of 12 bases. The CDR3 loop spans 15 amino acids. Germline V gives CDR1 MNHEY, CDR2 SVGAGI. Written as DNA, the CDR3 is TGTGCCAGCAGTTACTCGATTAACAGGGCTTCACCCCTCCACTTT. This sequence encodes CASSYSINRASPLHF.

This clone was counted at least ten times. The V call is TRBV5-1, the J call TRBJ1-1; D may be TRBD1 (5 bases). Germline V gene lookup returns CDR1 SGHRS and CDR2 YFSETQ. The CDR3 is 14 residues long. V lost 4 bases, J lost 0 bases, and 10 bases lay in between. DNA for the CDR3: TGCGCCAGCAGCCTGGGGACTATGAACACTGAAGCTTTCTTT. Its translation is CASSLGTMNTEAFF.

This clone was observed a single time. The V gene is TRBV11-1, the J gene TRBJ2-5, with D maybe TRBD2 (5 bases). Germline loops: CDR1 SGHAT, CDR2 FQDESV (reference sequence). CDR3 length equals 14 residues. V was shortened by 5 bases and J by 3 bases, with 13 bases between the two germline ends. The CDR3 protein is CASSLRSAEETQYF. The CDR3 DNA follows: TGTGCCAGCAGCCTACGTAGCGCGGAAGAGACCCAGTACTTC. Together with reference TRBV11-1 and TRBJ2-5, the CDR3 gives the full variable domain: EAEVAQSPRYKITEKSQAVAFWCDPISGHATLYWYRQILGQGPELLVQFQDESVVDDSQLPKDRFSAERLKGVDSTLKIQPAELGDSAMYLCASSLRSAEETQYFGPGTRLLVL.

The chain carries TRBV6-6 and TRBJ2-3, with D possibly TRBD2 on 6 matching bases. The germline V gene encodes CDR1 MNHNY and CDR2 SVGAGI (reference sequence). With 6 bases removed from V and 2 bases from J, the gap between germline ends came to 15 bases. The CDR3 covers 15 residues. This CDR3 is CASSYQEGNTDTQYF. The CDR3 region has the DNA TGTGCCAGCAGCTATCAGGAGGGAAACACAGATACGCAGTATTTT.

The V gene is TRBV6-1, the J gene TRBJ1-5, with 10 nucleotides matching TRBD1. Germline loops: CDR1 MNHNS, CDR2 SASEGT. The V segment lost 3 bases and the J segment 6 bases; nucleotides outside the gene matches: 5. The CDR3 has 15 residues. CDR3 in DNA: TGTGCCAGCAGTGAGGACAGGGGGTTGGGTCAGCCCCAGCATTTT. Translating gives CASSEDRGLGQPQHF.

The V call is TRBV9, the J call TRBJ1-4; 7 bases are a match to TRBD1. The CDR3 spans 16 residues. The germline V gene encodes CDR1 SGDLS and CDR2 YYNGEE. After removal of 4 bases from V and 0 bases from J, the junction contained 6 bases not matched to a gene. The CDR3 here is CASSIGQAATNEKLFF. In DNA, the CDR3 is TGTGCCAGCAGCATCGGACAGGCTGCAACTAATGAAAAACTGTTTTTT.

Here the CDR3 reads CASSASLVQETQYF. CDR3 nucleotides: TGTGCCAGCAGCGCTTCACTAGTCCAAGAGACCCAGTACTTC. The chain combines TRBV9 with TRBJ2-5; possible D gene TRBD2, 5 bases. Germline assignment: CDR1 SGDLS and CDR2 YYNGEE. This CDR3 spans 14 amino acids. V was shortened by 3 bases and J by 1 base, with 10 bases between the two germline ends.

This clone was observed a handful of times. The chain combines TRBV10-3 with TRBJ2-5; 12 bases are a match to TRBD2. Germline V gene data show CDR1 as ENHRY and CDR2 as SYGVKD. The V and J ends lost 0 bases and 4 bases, in that order; junction bases with no gene match: 0. The CDR3 contains 15 residues. The CDR3 DNA reads TGTGCCATCAGTGAGTCGACTAGCGGGGGAGAGACCCAGTACTTC. Its protein is CAISESTSGGETQYF.

The chain links TRBV20-1 to TRBJ2-5, with 10 bases aligning to TRBD2. Germline V lookup: CDR1 DFQATT, CDR2 SNEGSKA (reference sequence). This CDR3 comprises 17 residues. With 3 bases clipped from V and 3 bases from J, the junction kept 13 bases outside the gene matches. The chain's CDR3 is CSASYQGGTSVKETQYF. The CDR3 DNA is TGCAGTGCTAGTTACCAGGGCGGGACTAGCGTGAAAGAGACCCAGTACTTC.

This clone was recorded only once. The J gene is TRBJ1-1, the V gene TRBV6-1; D remains ambiguous. The V gene's germline CDR1 is MNHNS and CDR2 SASEGT. V was trimmed by 6 bases and J by 1 base, leaving 9 bases between them. The CDR3 has 13 residues. The CDR3 DNA reads as TGTGCCAGCAGCCTGAACAAGAACACTGAAGCTTTCTTT. This encodes CASSLNKNTEAFF.

This clone showed up just a few times. The rearrangement links TRBV7-9 to TRBJ2-3; 16 bases are a match to TRBD2. Germline V gene lookup returns CDR1 SEHNR and CDR2 FQNEAQ (reference sequence). This CDR3 is 18 amino acids long. Losses at the gene ends were 5 bases for V and 3 bases for J; bases not matched to a gene: 8. CDR3 in amino acids: CASSPPGLAGGVTDTQYF. DNA for the CDR3: TGTGCCAGCAGCCCCCCGGGACTAGCGGGGGGGGTAACAGATACGCAGTATTTT.